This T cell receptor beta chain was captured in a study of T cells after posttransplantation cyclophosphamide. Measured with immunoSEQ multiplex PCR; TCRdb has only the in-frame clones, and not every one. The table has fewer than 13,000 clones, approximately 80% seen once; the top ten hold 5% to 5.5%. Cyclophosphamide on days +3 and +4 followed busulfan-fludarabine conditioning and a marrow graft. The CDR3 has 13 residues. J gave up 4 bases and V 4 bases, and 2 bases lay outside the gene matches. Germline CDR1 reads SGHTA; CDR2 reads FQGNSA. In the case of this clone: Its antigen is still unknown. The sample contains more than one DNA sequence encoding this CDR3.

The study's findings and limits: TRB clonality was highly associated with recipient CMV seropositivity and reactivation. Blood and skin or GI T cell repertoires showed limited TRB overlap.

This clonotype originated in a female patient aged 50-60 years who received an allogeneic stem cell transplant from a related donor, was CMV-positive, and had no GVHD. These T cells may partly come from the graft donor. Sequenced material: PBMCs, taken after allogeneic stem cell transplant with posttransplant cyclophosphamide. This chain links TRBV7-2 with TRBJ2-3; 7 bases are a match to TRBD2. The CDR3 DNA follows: TGTGCCAGCAGCTCCCGGGGGGCAGATACGCAGTATTTT. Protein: CASSSRGADTQYF.